The sequence of this T cell receptor (beta chain) was determined in a study of patients and donors after allogeneic stem cell transplantation (dated by TCRdb to 2018 to 2021). Reading from cysteine to phenylalanine, the CDR3 counts 13 amino acids. The DNA shown is the 39-base CDR3, in frame from base 1. V is pared back by 3 bases and J by 4 bases, with 9 bases lying between the germline termini. The receptor library was made with RT-PCR. The sequencer was a NextSeq 550. The raw public data were reprocessed by TCRdb itself: fastp quality trimming at Q25, MiXCR clonotype calling, in-frame beta chains only. Every CDR3 protein is listed once, alongside the most common genes and DNA of its rows. Recorded for this sample are roughly 150,000 distinct CDR3 sequences; 20% to 25% of them occurred a single time. Together, the top ten hold roughly 26% of the sample. Regarding this clonotype: What antigen it recognizes has not been identified. A read error is possible here, since a much larger clone lies one base away.

The chain is assembled from TRBV12-3 or TRBV12-4 and TRBJ1-2; possibly the D gene is TRBD1, per 6 matching bases. The receptor was isolated from a human donor who was either an allogeneic HSCT recipient or a stem cell or donor lymphocyte infusion donor (not recorded which). It is not recorded whose cells these are; they may come from a transplant donor. Sequencing was done on a sample of blood, either unsorted or a sorted T cell fraction (not recorded which). The sequenced DNA is TGTGCCAGCAGTTTTGGACAGAGCTATGGCTACACCTTC. This gives the protein CASSFGQSYGYTF.